Described below is a single TCR beta chain sequence and its context. Its antigen is unknown. The entry originates in a study of cytomegalovirus exposure and HLA in healthy donors. Turning to the study itself: The same platform was used for the 120 validation repertoires and the approximately 670 first-cohort repertoires, a later analysis reported.

TCRdb's copy holds only in-frame clones and misses some; the assay was immunoSEQ multiplex PCR. The sample has some 130,000 clones; 75% to 90% are singletons. General study findings and limits: The study flagged about 160 TCR beta chains as cytomegalovirus-associated. CMV antigen specificity of a few CMV-associated chains was confirmed in vitro.

CDR3 size: 13 residues. Trimming took off 3 bases at V and 5 bases at J, with 9 bases between the two ends. Germline V CDR1 and CDR2: MNHEY, SMNVEV (reference sequence). This clonotype originated in a woman between 18 and 30 years old in good health and CMV-seronegative. The V call is TRBV27, the J call TRBJ2-3; unclear D gene. Sequencing input: PBMCs. The chain's CDR3 is CASSLAPQDTQYF. DNA for the CDR3: TGTGCCAGCAGTTTGGCCCCTCAAGATACGCAGTATTTT.